The rows below give T cell receptor beta chains drawn from one sample of a study of cytomegalovirus exposure and HLA in healthy donors. The assay was immunoSEQ multiplex PCR, and TCRdb's table has in-frame clones only and misses some. The sample lists about 160,000 clones; 80% were seen once. The sequenced sample consisted of PBMCs. Receptors originate from a woman aged 50 to 60 in good health and CMV-seronegative. Each CDR3 is given with its conserved first and last residue. The D gene is left open where the match is weak. For some rows the clone size is stated as once, few or many, or as a class when expanded; others skip it.

d_call j_call v_call clone_size cdr3_nt cdr3_aa
TRBD1 TRBJ2-7 TRBV6-5 - TGTGCCAGCAGTTACTCGACAGGGAAAATATCCTACGAGCAGTACTTC CASSYSTGKISYEQYF
- TRBJ1-2 TRBV4-1 - TGCGCCAGCAGCCCACGCGCAGGGGCTAGTAACTATGGCTACACCTTC CASSPRAGASNYGYTF
- TRBJ1-1 TRBV18 - TGTGCCAGCTCACCAACCCCGACAGGATTGGGCACTGAAGCTTTCTTT CASSPTPTGLGTEAFF
TRBD2 TRBJ2-7 TRBV5-1 - TGCGCCAGCAGCACTAGCGGGAGAGAGTACGAGCAGTACTTC CASSTSGREYEQYF
- TRBJ2-2 TRBV27 - TGTGCCAGCAGTTTACTCACCGGGGAGCTGTTTTTT CASSLLTGELFF
- TRBJ2-3 TRBV20-1 - TGCAGACTAGGAGATAGCGATACGCAGTATTTT CRLGDSDTQYF
- TRBJ2-5 TRBV28 - TGTGCCAGCAGCACGGAGGGGAATACGGTGGAGCAGTACTTC CASSTEGNTVEQYF
- TRBJ2-1 TRBV18 - TGTGCCAGCTCACCAACCGACAGCTACAATGAGCAGTTCTTC CASSPTDSYNEQFF
TRBD1 TRBJ1-4 TRBV19 few TGTGCCAGTAGTAGCTACAGGGGGCCAGATGAAAAACTGTTTTTT CASSSYRGPDEKLFF
TRBD1 TRBJ2-1 TRBV5-1 - TGCGCCAGCAGCGGACCGGGACAGGGGTCCGGGAGGGCCTCCCACAATGAGCAGTTCTTC CASSGPGQGSGRASHNEQFF
- TRBJ1-1 TRBV29-1 few TGCAGCGTGCGAGAACAGGGATGGAACACTGAAGCTTTCTTT CSVREQGWNTEAFF
TRBD1 TRBJ1-2 TRBV2 - TGTGCCAGCAGAGGGACAGGGGCAATGAAAGGCACCTTC CASRGTGAMKGTF
TRBD1 TRBJ1-4 TRBV5-4 few TGTGCCAGCAGCTTTGGGGGGACGACCGGGACAGGGAATGAAAAACTGTTTTTT CASSFGGTTGTGNEKLFF
- TRBJ1-5 TRBV18 - TGTGCCAGCTCACCACCAGGGGTGGGCAATCAGCCCCAGCATTTT CASSPPGVGNQPQHF
TRBD1 TRBJ2-1 TRBV29-1 - TGCAGCGTTTCCAACTCTCTCCGGGACAGGGGGCAGAATGAGCAGTTCTTC CSVSNSLRDRGQNEQFF